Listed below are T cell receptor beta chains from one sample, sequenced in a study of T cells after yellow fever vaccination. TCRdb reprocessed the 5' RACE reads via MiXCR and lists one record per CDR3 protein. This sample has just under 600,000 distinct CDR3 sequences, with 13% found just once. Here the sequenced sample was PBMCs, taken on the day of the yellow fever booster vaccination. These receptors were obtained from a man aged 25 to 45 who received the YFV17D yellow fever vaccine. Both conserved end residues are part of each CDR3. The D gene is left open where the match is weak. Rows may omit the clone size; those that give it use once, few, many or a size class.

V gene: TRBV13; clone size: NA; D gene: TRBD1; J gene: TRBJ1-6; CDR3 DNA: TGTGCCAGCAGCTCGGCGGGACAGGTGAATTCACCCCTCCACTTT; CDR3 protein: CASSSAGQVNSPLHF
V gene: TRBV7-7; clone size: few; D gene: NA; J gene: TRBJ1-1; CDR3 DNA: TGTGCCAGCAGCATTAGTCTGAACACTGAAGCTTTCTTT; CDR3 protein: CASSISLNTEAFF
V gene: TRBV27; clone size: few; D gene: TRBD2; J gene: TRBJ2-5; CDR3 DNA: TGTGCCAGCAGTTTACTAGCGGGAGCTCAAGAGACCCAGTACTTC; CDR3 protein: CASSLLAGAQETQYF
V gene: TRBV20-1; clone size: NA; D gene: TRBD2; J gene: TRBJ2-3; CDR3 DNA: TGCAGTGCTAGTCGGACTAGCGGGAGGTCAGATACGCAGTATTTT; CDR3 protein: CSASRTSGRSDTQYF
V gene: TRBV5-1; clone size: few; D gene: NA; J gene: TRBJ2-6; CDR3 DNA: TGCGCCAGCAGCCTTACGGTACCTGGGGCCAACGTCCTGACTTTC; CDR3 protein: CASSLTVPGANVLTF
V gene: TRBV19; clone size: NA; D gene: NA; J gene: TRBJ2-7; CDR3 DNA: TGTGCCAGTAGTATAGACGGCTACGAGCAGTACTTC; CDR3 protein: CASSIDGYEQYF
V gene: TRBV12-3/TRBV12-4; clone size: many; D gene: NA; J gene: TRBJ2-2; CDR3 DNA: TGTGCCAGCAGTTTGGTGGGCGGGGAGCTGTTTTTT; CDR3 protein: CASSLVGGELFF
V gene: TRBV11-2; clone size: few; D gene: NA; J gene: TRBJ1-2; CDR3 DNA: TGTGCCAGCAGCTTAGATCTAGGGAACTATGGCTACACCTTC; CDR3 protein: CASSLDLGNYGYTF
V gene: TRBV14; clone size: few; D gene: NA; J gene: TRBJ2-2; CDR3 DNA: TGTGCCAGCAGCCAAGTTATAGGCATTGGCGGGGAGCTGTTTTTT; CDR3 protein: CASSQVIGIGGELFF
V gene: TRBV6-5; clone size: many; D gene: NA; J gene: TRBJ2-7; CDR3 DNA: TGTGCCAGCAGTTACCACGGGAGAGGGAACGAGCAGTACTTC; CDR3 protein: CASSYHGRGNEQYF
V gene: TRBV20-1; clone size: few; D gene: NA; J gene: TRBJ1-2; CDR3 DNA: TGCAGTGCCCGTAGCGACTATGGCTACACCTTC; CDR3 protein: CSARSDYGYTF
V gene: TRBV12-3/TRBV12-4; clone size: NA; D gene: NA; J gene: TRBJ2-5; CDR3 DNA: TGTGCCAGCAGTTTTCTAGCTGGATCGTCGGGTGAGACCCAGTACTTC; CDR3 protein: CASSFLAGSSGETQYF
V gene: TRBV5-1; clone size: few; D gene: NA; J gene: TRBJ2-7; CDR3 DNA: TGCGCCAGCAGCTTGGCCGCGACGCTCAGCTCCTACGAGCAGTACTTC; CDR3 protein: CASSLAATLSSYEQYF
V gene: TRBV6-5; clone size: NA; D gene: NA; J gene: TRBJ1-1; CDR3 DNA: TGTGCCAGCAGTTCCCGACTCGCGGGATGGAACACTGAAGCTTTCTTT; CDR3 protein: CASSSRLAGWNTEAFF
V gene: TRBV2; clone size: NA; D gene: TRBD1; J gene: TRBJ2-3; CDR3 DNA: TGTGCCAGCAGTATACAGGGGAGTCCCGATACGCAGTATTTT; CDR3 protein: CASSIQGSPDTQYF
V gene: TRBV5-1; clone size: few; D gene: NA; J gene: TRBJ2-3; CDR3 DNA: TGCGCCAGCAGTTATTCGACACAGGGTGCTACGCAGTATTTT; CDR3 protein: CASSYSTQGATQYF
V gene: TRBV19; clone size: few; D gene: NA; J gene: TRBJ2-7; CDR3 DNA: TGTGCCAGTAGTCCCGAGGGCCTCGAGCAGTACTTC; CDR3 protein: CASSPEGLEQYF
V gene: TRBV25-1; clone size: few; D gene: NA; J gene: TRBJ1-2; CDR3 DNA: TGTGCCAGCAGTGAATCAGGATCGTCGGTTGGCTACACCTTC; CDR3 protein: CASSESGSSVGYTF
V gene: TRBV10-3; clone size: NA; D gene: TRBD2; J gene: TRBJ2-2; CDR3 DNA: TGTGCCATCACCACCGGACTAGCGGCTACCGGGGAGCTGTTTTTT; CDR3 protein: CAITTGLAATGELFF
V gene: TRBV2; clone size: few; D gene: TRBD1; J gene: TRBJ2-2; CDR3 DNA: TGTGCCAGCAGTGTCACCGGGACAGGGTTTACCGGGGAGCTGTTTTTT; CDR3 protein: CASSVTGTGFTGELFF
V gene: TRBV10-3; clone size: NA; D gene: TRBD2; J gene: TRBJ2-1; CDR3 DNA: TGTGCCATCTCCCTCGGGGGGATTGAGCAGTTCTTC; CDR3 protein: CAISLGGIEQFF
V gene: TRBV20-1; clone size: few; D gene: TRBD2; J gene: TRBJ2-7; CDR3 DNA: TGCAGTGCTCCCCGTCCGAGCGGGAGAGGGCACGAGCAGTACTTC; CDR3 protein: CSAPRPSGRGHEQYF
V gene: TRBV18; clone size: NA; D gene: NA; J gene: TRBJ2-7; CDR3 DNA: TGTGCCAGCTCACCACAGGAGATATACGAGCAGTACTTC; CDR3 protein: CASSPQEIYEQYF
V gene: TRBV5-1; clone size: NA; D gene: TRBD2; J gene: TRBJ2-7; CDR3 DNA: TGCGCCAGCAGCTTGGCCTTCCGGGAGAGAGCGGGAGGGCCATACGAGCAGTACTTC; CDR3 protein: CASSLAFRERAGGPYEQYF
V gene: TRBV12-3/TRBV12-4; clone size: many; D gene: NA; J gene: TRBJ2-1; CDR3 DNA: TGTGCCAGCAGTTTCGGCAGGGTATACAATGAGCAGTTCTTC; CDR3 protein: CASSFGRVYNEQFF
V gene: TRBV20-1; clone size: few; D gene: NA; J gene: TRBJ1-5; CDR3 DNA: TGCAGTGCTAGAGTGGAGGTATATAGCAATCAGCCCCAGCATTTT; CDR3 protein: CSARVEVYSNQPQHF
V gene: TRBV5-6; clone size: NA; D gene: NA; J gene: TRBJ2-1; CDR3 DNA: TGTGCCAGCACCTCCTATCAGTACGAGCAGTTCTTC; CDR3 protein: CASTSYQYEQFF
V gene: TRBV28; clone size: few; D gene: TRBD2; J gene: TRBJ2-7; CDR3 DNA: TGTGCCAGCAGTACCCGGACTAGCGGGAGGTACCTTTATCACGAGCAGTACTTC; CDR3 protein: CASSTRTSGRYLYHEQYF
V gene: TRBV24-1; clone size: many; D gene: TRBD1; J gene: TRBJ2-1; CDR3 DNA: TGTGCCACCAGTGACTCGGGACAGGGGTGGAATGAGCAGTTCTTC; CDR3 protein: CATSDSGQGWNEQFF
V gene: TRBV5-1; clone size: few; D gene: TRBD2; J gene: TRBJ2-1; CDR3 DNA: TGCGCCAGCAGCTTCTACACTAGCGGGATTAGTAATGAGCAGTTCTTC; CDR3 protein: CASSFYTSGISNEQFF
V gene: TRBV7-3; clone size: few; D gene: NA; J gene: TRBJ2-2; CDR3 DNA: TGTGCCAGCAGCTTCGGGGGGCGCTGGACCGGGGAGCTGTTTTTT; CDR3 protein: CASSFGGRWTGELFF
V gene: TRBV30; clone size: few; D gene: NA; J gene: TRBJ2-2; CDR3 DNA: TGTGCCTGGAGTGCACAGGTGACCGGGGAGCTGTTTTTT; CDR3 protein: CAWSAQVTGELFF
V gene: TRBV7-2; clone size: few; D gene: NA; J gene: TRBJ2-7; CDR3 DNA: TGTGCCAGCAGCCCAGCCCGAGGGAACTACGAGCAGTACTTC; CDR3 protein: CASSPARGNYEQYF
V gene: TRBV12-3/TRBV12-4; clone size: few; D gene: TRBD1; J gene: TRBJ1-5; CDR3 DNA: TGTGCCAGCAGTTCTGGACAGGGGGCATGGCAGCCCCAGCATTTT; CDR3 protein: CASSSGQGAWQPQHF
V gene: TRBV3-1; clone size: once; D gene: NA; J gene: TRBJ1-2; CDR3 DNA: TGTGCCAGCAGCCAAGATGTGGGGAACTATGGCTACACCTTC; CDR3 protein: CASSQDVGNYGYTF
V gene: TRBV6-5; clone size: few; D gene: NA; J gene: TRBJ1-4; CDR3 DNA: TGTGCCAGCAGTTCCGGTGGGAAACTGTTTTTT; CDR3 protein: CASSSGGKLFF
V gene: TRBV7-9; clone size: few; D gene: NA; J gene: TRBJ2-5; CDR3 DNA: TGTGCCAGCAGCTCGGAGGCCCAGTACTTC; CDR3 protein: CASSSEAQYF
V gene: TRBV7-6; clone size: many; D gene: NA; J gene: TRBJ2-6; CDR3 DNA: TGTGCCAGCAGCTCAACCTCTGGGGCCAACGTCCTGACTTTC; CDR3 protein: CASSSTSGANVLTF
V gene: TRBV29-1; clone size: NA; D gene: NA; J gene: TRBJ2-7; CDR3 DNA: TGCAGCGTTGAAGGACTCAGGAATCATTCCTACGAGCAGTACTTC; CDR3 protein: CSVEGLRNHSYEQYF
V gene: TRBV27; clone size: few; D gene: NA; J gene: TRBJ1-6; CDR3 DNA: TGTGCCAGCAGTTTAGTCCGGCCTCCGGATTCACCCCTCCACTTT; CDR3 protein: CASSLVRPPDSPLHF
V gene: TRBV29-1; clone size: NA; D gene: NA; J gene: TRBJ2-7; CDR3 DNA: TGCAGCGTTCGGGGACCGGGACCCGAGCAGTACTTC; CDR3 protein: CSVRGPGPEQYF
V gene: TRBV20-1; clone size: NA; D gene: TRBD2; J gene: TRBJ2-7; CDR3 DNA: TGCAGTGCTAGTTTCCGCGGGAGAAGCTACGAGCAGTACTTC; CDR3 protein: CSASFRGRSYEQYF
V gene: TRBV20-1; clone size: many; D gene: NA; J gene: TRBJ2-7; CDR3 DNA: TGCAGTGCTAGAGATTACCGAGAGCAGTACTTC; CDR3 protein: CSARDYREQYF
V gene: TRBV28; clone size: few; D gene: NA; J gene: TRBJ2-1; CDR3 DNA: TGTGCCAGCAGTTTGCCCTATTCCTACAGCGGGTTTTTACACAATGAGCAGTTCTTC; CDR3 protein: CASSLPYSYSGFLHNEQFF
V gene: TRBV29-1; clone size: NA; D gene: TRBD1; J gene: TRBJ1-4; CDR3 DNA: TGCAGCGTCGCAGACAGGGGACTGTTTTTT; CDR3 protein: CSVADRGLFF
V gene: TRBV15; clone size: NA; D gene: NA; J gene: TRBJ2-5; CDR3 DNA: TGTGCCACCAGCGAAACATGGTACCAAGAGACCCAGTACTTC; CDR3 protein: CATSETWYQETQYF